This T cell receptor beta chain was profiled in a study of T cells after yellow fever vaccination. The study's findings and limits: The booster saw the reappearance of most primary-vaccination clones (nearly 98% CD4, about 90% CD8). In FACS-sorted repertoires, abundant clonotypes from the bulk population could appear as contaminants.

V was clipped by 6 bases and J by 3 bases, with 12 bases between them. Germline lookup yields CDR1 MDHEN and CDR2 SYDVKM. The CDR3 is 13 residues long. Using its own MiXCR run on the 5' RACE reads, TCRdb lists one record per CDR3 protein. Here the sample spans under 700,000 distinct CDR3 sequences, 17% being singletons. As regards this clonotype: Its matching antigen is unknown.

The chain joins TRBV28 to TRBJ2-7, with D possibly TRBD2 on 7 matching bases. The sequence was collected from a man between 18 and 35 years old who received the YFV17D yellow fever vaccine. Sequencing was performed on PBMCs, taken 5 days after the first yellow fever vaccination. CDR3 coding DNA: TGTGCCAGCAGCGGAGGGGGGGGCTACGAGCAGTACGTC. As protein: CASSGGGGYEQYV.